The clone carrying this T cell receptor (beta chain) has ten or more counts. Antigen unknown. This entry belongs to a study of read filtering for tumor transcriptome and immune sequencing. Study context: Mean patient age was around 66 years, range roughly 40 to 85; around 17 male, 12 to 15 female. After DNase treatment, RNA was made into whole-transcriptome libraries. Study-wide results and caveats: Even smaller IR-seq throughput identified most shared clonotypes.

From about 400 ng of RNA, a library with molecular barcoded alpha/delta and beta/gamma adaptors was made. TCRdb reprocessed the reads with MiXCR, giving one entry per CDR3 protein. The sample includes around 130,000 distinct CDR3 sequences, roughly an eighth of them seen just once. The CDR3 is made up of 14 amino acids. Deletions cut 7 bases from V and 7 bases from J, with 17 bases between. Per the germline V gene, CDR1 is SGDLS and CDR2 is YYNGEE. Sequenced sample: a population of CD138-negative cells sorted from bone marrow. The receptor was derived from a donor aged 40 or older with multiple myeloma. The V call is TRBV9, the J call TRBJ1-4; perhaps TRBD1 as D (5 bases). The CDR3 loop is CASGPQGRGEKLFF. The DNA of the CDR3 is TGTGCCAGCGGCCCACAAGGGAGGGGTGAAAAACTGTTTTTT.